This T cell receptor beta chain originates from a study of radiotherapy plus CTLA-4 blockade in lung cancer (dated by TCRdb to 2016 to 2018). About the study as a whole: Objective responses occurred in 18% of enrolled patients, and less than 35% achieved disease control.

The full study reports these points: Increased serum interferon-beta after radiation, together with early dynamic changes in blood T cell clones, were reported to be the strongest predictors of response. TCR clones derived from tumors expanded in peripheral blood after treatment with radiotherapy and ipilimumab.

A remark on this clone: Its antigen is still unknown. No much larger clonotype is one base removed from it; base qualities were not supplied.

The library was generated by the immunoSEQ multiplex PCR assay. TCRdb re-hosts the immuneACCESS table, in-frame sequences only. Its copies lack some clones; in the studies checked, an unresolved V gene accounts for under half of them, and the cause for the rest is not known. In this sample the table shows around 45,000 clones, 60% to 80% of which occur a single time. The biggest ten clones account for more than 9.5% of the sample. The germline V and J ends show losses of 0 bases and 0 bases respectively, and no gene match explains 8 bases of the junction. As encoded in the germline V gene, CDR1 is KGHSH while CDR2 is LQKENI. The CDR3 starts with the cysteine, ends with the phenylalanine, and has 18 residues. Here the CDR3 DNA is all that survives: 54 bases in frame from base 1. The study evaluated CTLA-4 blockade (ipilimumab) given together with focal radiation therapy in patients who had chemo-refractory metastatic non-small-cell lung cancer.

Here the chain combines TRBV18 and TRBJ2-3, with 8 middle bases fitting TRBD2. Specimen: peripheral blood, collected from a patient treated with radiotherapy plus ipilimumab. The sequence was obtained from a human donor with non-small cell lung cancer who had stable disease on radiotherapy plus ipilimumab. The CDR3 sequence is CASSPPRGGDHSTDTQYF. The nucleotide sequence reads as follows: TGTGCCAGCTCACCACCTCGGGGGGGAGACCATAGCACAGATACGCAGTATTTT.